Presented here are 22 T cell receptor beta chains from one specimen sequenced in a study of T cells expressing NK-cell markers. TCRdb re-called the 5' RACE reads and shows each CDR3 protein once, DNA omitted. The table for this sample gives 300,000 to 500,000 distinct CDR3 sequences. Sequences were obtained from blood T cells: a sorted CD56 or NKG2C T cell subset, CD4+ or CD8+ T cells, or bulk PBMC T cells (not recorded which). These TCRs come from a woman between 45 and 60 years old in good health.

The chain carries TRBV19 and TRBJ2-3; TCRdb's D call of TRBD2 is untestable without DNA. Germline-derived CDR1 and CDR2 are LNHDA and SQIVND (reference sequence). This CDR3 is 15 amino acids long. The CDR3: CASSFGTGLPDTQYF.

This chain connects TRBV9 to TRBJ2-1; TCRdb picks TRBD1, but there is no DNA to check that call. The CDR3 has 16 residues. Germline V gene sequence: CDR1 SGDLS, CDR2 YYNGEE. CDR3 amino acids: CASSGQQGTPYNEQFF.

V is TRBV6-5 and J is TRBJ2-6; TCRdb outputs TRBD2, but without DNA this stays unchecked. From germline, CDR1 is MNHEY and CDR2 SVGAGI. CDR3 size: 16 residues. The CDR3 sequence is CASSLKGGWGANVLTF.

V and J are TRBV6-2 or TRBV6-3 and TRBJ2-1; TCRdb lists TRBD2, though no DNA is available to test this call. CDR3 length: 15 residues. CDR1 and CDR2 (germline): MNHEY, SVGEGT. The CDR3 loop reads CASSLLLAASGEQFF.

The V and J genes are TRBV5-1 and TRBJ1-3. The CDR3 totals 16 residues. The germline CDR1 and CDR2 sequences are SGHRS and YFSETQ. The CDR3 loop is CASSLNQVASGNTIYF.

CDR3 protein: CASSALGGTQYF. The chain carries TRBV6-5 and TRBJ2-3; TCRdb's D call of TRBD2 is untestable without DNA. This CDR3 has 12 amino acids. Per the germline V gene, CDR1 is MNHEY and CDR2 is SVGAGI.

The CDR3: CASSLGPVRSYEQYF. The chain uses TRBV7-8 and TRBJ2-7; TCRdb lists TRBD1, though no DNA is available to test this call. The CDR3 runs 15 residues. The germline V gene has CDR1 SGHVS and CDR2 FQNEAQ. Complete variable domain (other parts from reference TRBV7-8 and TRBJ2-7): GAGVSQSPRYKVAKRGQDVALRCDPISGHVSLFWYQQALGQGPEFLTYFQNEAQLDKSGLPSDRFFAERPEGSVSTLKIQRTQQEDSAVYLCASSLGPVRSYEQYFGPGTRLTVT.

The rearrangement links TRBV5-6 to TRBJ2-1; without DNA, the TCRdb call of TRBD2 cannot be checked. Germline assignment: CDR1 SGHDT and CDR2 YYEEEE. CDR3 length: 13 residues. CDR3: CASSLVGPGEQFF. The complete variable domain, with remaining parts taken from reference TRBV5-6 and TRBJ2-1, reads DAGVTQSPTHLIKTRGQQVTLRCSPKSGHDTVSWYQQALGQGPQFIFQYYEEEERQRGNFPDRFSGHQFPNYSSELNVNALLLGDSALYLCASSLVGPGEQFFGPGTRLTVL.

This chain connects TRBV6-5 to TRBJ2-2; the D call of TRBD1 rests on TCRdb alone, since no DNA is present to check it. Germline V gene lookup returns CDR1 MNHEY and CDR2 SVGAGI. The CDR3 is 16 residues long. Here the CDR3 reads CASSYSGGGTAGELFF.

The chain carries TRBV12-3 or TRBV12-4 and TRBJ2-5; TCRdb returns TRBD1, unconfirmable since there is no DNA. The CDR3 contains 17 residues. CDR3 amino acids: CASSLGRKAQGRETQYF.

The CDR3 loop reads CSARTRSTGELFF. V gene TRBV29-1 combines with J gene TRBJ2-2. The germline V gene has CDR1 SQVTM and CDR2 ANQGSEA. The CDR3 extends over 13 amino acids.

The CDR3 here is CASSLTYINEQFF. V and J are TRBV11-3 and TRBJ2-1. The CDR3 is 13 amino acids. CDR1 is SGHNT and CDR2 is YENEEA in the germline V gene.

This chain links TRBV7-9 with TRBJ2-3; TCRdb picks TRBD1, but there is no DNA to check that call. CDR3 length equals 17 residues. Per germline, CDR1 SEHNR and CDR2 FQNEAQ (reference sequence). CDR3 residues: CASSLGMDIGSTDTQYF.

The chain recombines TRBV24-1 with TRBJ2-1; TCRdb names TRBD2, which stays unverified in the absence of DNA. The CDR3 totals 14 residues. CDR1 and CDR2 (germline): KGHDR, SFDVKD. CDR3 loop: CATRSSGGYNEQFF.

This sequence joins TRBV12-3 or TRBV12-4 and TRBJ1-5; TCRdb selects TRBD1, and the lack of DNA leaves this call unchecked. This CDR3 has 15 residues. CDR3 protein: CASSFSSSPNQPQHF.

The rearrangement links TRBV20-1 to TRBJ2-7. The CDR3 covers 14 residues. Germline CDR1 reads DFQATT; CDR2 reads SNEGSKA (reference sequence). The CDR3: CSARFLGGPYEQYF.

The V call is TRBV28, the J call TRBJ1-1. The V gene's germline CDR1 is MDHEN and CDR2 SYDVKM. The CDR3 extends over 16 amino acids. CDR3 protein: CASSLSLREDNTEAFF. Using reference TRBV28 and TRBJ1-1 for the parts outside the CDR3, the full variable domain is DVKVTQSSRYLVKRTGEKVFLECVQDMDHENMFWYRQDPGLGLRLIYFSYDVKMKEKGDIPEGYSVSREKKERFSLILESASTNQTSMYLCASSLSLREDNTEAFFGQGTRLTVV.

The genes are TRBV27 and TRBJ2-2; TCRdb indicates TRBD1, and absent DNA this call remains unverified. Germline V lookup: CDR1 MNHEY, CDR2 SMNVEV (reference sequence). CDR3 length equals 16 residues. The CDR3 spells CASRRDRIPFTGELFF.

This chain connects TRBV19 to TRBJ1-1; TCRdb's D call of TRBD1 is untestable without DNA. The germline CDR1 and CDR2 sequences are LNHDA and SQIVND (reference sequence). The CDR3 runs to 12 residues. CDR3 in amino acids: CASMGVGAEAFF.

The chain links TRBV6-2 or TRBV6-3 to TRBJ2-7; with no DNA, the TCRdb D assignment of TRBD2 cannot be verified. This CDR3 has 17 amino acids. CDR1 is MNHEY and CDR2 is SVGEGT in the germline V gene. CDR3 loop: CASSYDEGSESSYEQYF.

The V call is TRBV29-1, the J call TRBJ1-5; TCRdb's D call of TRBD1 is untestable without DNA. Germline CDR1 SQVTM, CDR2 ANQGSEA. The CDR3 runs to 13 residues. The CDR3 loop reads CSVSRDSNQPQHF.

The CDR3 here is CSARNAGTDNSPLHF. The chain couples TRBV20-1 to TRBJ1-6; TCRdb reports TRBD1, a call that lacks DNA to check it against. The V gene's germline CDR1 is DFQATT and CDR2 SNEGSKA (reference sequence). CDR3 size: 15 residues.